This T cell receptor beta chain was captured in a study of T cells after yellow fever vaccination. Across the whole study: Fractions low in cell number were prepared with SMART-Seq v4 Ultra Low Input.

UMIs and a universal primer site were added when TCR cDNA was made by 5'RACE template switching. TCRdb independently ran MiXCR on the 5' RACE reads; one entry per CDR3 protein. The sample yields around 260,000 distinct CDR3 sequences, around 4.9% seen once. Germline values: CDR1 DFQATT, CDR2 SNEGSKA (reference sequence). Trimming removed 4 bases at V and 5 bases at J, with 17 bases between. The CDR3 totals 14 residues. This clonotype has more than one count but fewer than ten. Its antigen remains unknown. Study-wide points: Re-detected after boosting: most primary clones, almost 98% of CD4 and about 90% of CD8. The secondary response peaked faster, at day 5 versus 15, but was weaker.

This TCR was sampled from a man aged 18-30 years who received the YFV17D yellow fever vaccine. The rearrangement links TRBV20-1 to TRBJ2-5, with a tentative D call TRBD1 (6 bases). The sample here was CD4+ T cells sorted from PBMCs, taken on the day of the yellow fever booster vaccination. The CDR3 region has the DNA TGCAGTGCTACCAACAGGGTCACTCGGGAGACCCAGTACTTC. Translation: CSATNRVTRETQYF.